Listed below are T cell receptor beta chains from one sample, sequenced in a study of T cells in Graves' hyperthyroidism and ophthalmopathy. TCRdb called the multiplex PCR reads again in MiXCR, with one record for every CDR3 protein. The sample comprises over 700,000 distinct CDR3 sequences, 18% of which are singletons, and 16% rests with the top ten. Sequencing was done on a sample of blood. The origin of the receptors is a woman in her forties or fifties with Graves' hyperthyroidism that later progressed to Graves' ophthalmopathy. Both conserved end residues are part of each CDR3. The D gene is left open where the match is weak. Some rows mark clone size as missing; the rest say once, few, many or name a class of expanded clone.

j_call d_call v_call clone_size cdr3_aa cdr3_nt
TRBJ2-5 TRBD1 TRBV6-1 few CASSAFRGQETQYF TGTGCCAGCAGTGCTTTCAGGGGGCAGGAGACCCAGTACTTC
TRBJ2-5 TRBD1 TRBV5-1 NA CASSRTGYGETQYF TGCGCCAGCAGCCGGACAGGGTACGGAGAGACCCAGTACTTC
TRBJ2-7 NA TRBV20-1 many CSAAPSTYGVYEQYF TGCAGTGCTGCCCCATCCACCTACGGGGTATACGAGCAGTACTTC
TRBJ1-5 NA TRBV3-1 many CASSNNSRAQPQHF TGTGCCAGCAGCAATAACTCCAGGGCTCAGCCCCAGCATTTT
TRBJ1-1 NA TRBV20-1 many CSASGLNTEAFF TGCAGTGCTTCCGGGCTGAACACTGAAGCTTTCTTT
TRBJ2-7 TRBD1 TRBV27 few CASSRSGQGAHYEQYF TGTGCCAGCAGCAGATCCGGACAGGGGGCGCATTACGAGCAGTACTTC
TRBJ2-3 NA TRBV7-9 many CASSFYTTDTQYF TGTGCCAGCAGCTTTTACACCACAGATACGCAGTATTTT
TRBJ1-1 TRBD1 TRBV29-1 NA CSAGQGGTTEAFF TGCAGCGCTGGACAGGGGGGGACCACTGAAGCTTTCTTT
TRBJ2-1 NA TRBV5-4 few CASSNRLEPNEQFF TGTGCCAGCAGCAACCGACTAGAACCCAATGAGCAGTTCTTC
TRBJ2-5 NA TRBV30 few CAWRDIRSRETQYF TGTGCCTGGAGAGACATAAGGAGCCGGGAGACCCAGTACTTC
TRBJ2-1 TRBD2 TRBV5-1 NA CASSLELAYNEQFF TGCGCCAGCAGCTTGGAACTAGCGTACAATGAGCAGTTCTTC
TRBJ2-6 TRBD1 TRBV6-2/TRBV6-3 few CASSYSRWRQGASGANVLTF TGTGCCAGCAGTTACTCGAGGTGGAGACAGGGGGCCTCTGGGGCCAACGTCCTGACTTTC
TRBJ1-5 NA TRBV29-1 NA CSVQEYSNQPQHF TGCAGCGTGCAGGAGTATAGCAATCAGCCCCAGCATTTT
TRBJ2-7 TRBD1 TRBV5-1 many CASSYHPGTGIYEQYF TGCGCCAGCAGCTACCATCCCGGGACAGGGATATACGAGCAGTACTTC
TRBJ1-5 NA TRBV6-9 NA CASSYLTTNQPQHF TGTGCCAGCAGCTACTTGACAACTAATCAGCCCCAGCATTTT
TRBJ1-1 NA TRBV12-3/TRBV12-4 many CASSPPNEAFF TGTGCCAGCAGCCCCCCCAATGAAGCTTTCTTT
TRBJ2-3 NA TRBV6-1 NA CASSALGGGAEDTQYF TGTGCCAGCAGTGCCCTAGGGGGGGGGGCAGAGGATACGCAGTATTTT
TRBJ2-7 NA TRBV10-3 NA CAIRDVRGASYEQYF TGTGCCATCAGAGACGTTCGGGGGGCTTCCTACGAGCAGTACTTC
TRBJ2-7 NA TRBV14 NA CASSQDNSLHYEQYF TGTGCCAGCAGCCAAGATAATAGCCTCCACTACGAGCAGTACTTC
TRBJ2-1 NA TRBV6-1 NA CASSPEGDVSYNEQFF TGTGCCAGCAGTCCTGAAGGGGATGTCTCCTACAATGAGCAGTTCTTC
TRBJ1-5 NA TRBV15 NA CATSRGWGASQPQHF TGTGCCACCAGCAGAGGGTGGGGGGCTTCTCAGCCCCAGCATTTT
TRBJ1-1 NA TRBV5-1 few CASSFLGRLNTEAFF TGCGCCAGCAGCTTCTTGGGACGGTTGAACACTGAAGCTTTCTTT
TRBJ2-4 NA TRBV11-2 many CASSPAGNIQYF TGTGCCAGCAGCCCGGCGGGGAACATTCAGTACTTC
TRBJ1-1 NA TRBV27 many CASSRPRGTEAFF TGTGCCAGCAGTCGACCCCGGGGTACTGAAGCTTTCTTT
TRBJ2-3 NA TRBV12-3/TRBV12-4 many CASSPGSALQRDTQYF TGTGCCAGCAGCCCAGGGAGCGCCCTACAACGGGATACGCAGTATTTT
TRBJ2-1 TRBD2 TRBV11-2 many CASRGGTIYNEQFF TGTGCCAGCAGGGGCGGGACTATATACAATGAGCAGTTCTTC
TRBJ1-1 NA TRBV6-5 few CASSYSYQGPAEAFF TGTGCCAGCAGTTACTCGTATCAGGGGCCGGCTGAAGCTTTCTTT
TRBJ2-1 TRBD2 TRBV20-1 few CSARTSGPHNEQFF TGCAGTGCTCGAACTAGCGGTCCCCACAATGAGCAGTTCTTC
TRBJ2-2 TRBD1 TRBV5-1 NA CASGNPGTGTGELFF TGCGCCAGCGGTAACCCCGGGACAGGCACCGGGGAGCTGTTTTTT
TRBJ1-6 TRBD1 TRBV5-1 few CASTLGQGDSPLHF TGCGCCAGCACCCTTGGACAGGGCGACTCACCCCTCCACTTT
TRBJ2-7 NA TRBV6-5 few CASSYSVRQDENYEQYF TGTGCCAGCAGTTACTCTGTAAGACAGGACGAGAACTACGAGCAGTACTTC
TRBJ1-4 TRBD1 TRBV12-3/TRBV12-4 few CASSYRDSSNEKLFF TGTGCCAGCAGCTACCGGGACAGCTCTAATGAAAAACTGTTTTTT
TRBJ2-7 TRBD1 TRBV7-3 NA CASSPGGQGPYEQYF TGTGCCAGCAGCCCAGGGGGACAGGGCCCCTACGAGCAGTACTTC
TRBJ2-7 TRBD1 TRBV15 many CATSRVGTAYEQYF TGTGCCACCAGCAGAGTGGGGACAGCCTACGAGCAGTACTTC
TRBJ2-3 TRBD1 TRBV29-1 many CSVVLGQGTGTTDTQYF TGCAGCGTTGTATTAGGACAGGGTACGGGTACTACAGATACGCAGTATTTT
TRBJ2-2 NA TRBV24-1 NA CATKKDGNTGELFF TGTGCCACCAAGAAGGACGGGAACACCGGGGAGCTGTTTTTT
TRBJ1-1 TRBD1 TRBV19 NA CASSIPGQRRLNTEAFF TGTGCCAGTAGTATCCCGGGACAGAGGCGACTGAACACTGAAGCTTTCTTT
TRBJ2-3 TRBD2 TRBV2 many CASSEGGGDTDTQYF TGTGCCAGCAGTGAGGGCGGGGGAGACACAGATACGCAGTATTTT
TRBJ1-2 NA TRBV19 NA CATTITGNYGYTF TGTGCCACAACCATCACAGGGAACTATGGCTACACCTTC
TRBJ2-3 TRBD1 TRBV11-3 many CASSIYDRGRPSTDTQYF TGTGCCAGCAGCATATACGACAGGGGACGACCAAGCACAGATACGCAGTATTTT
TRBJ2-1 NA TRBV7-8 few CASSFEEHEQFF TGTGCCAGCAGCTTCGAGGAACATGAGCAGTTCTTC
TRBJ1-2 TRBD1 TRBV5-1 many CASSLRTGGFNYGYTF TGCGCCAGCAGCCTAAGGACAGGGGGCTTTAACTATGGCTACACCTTC
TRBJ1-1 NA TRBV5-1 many CASRPLGGLRNTEAFF TGCGCCAGCAGACCACTCGGGGGGCTCCGGAACACTGAAGCTTTCTTT
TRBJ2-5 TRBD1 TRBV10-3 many CAISEPGQGEETQYF TGTGCCATCAGTGAGCCGGGACAGGGCGAAGAGACCCAGTACTTC
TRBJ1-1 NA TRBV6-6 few CASSYPEGTEAFF TGTGCCAGCAGTTACCCGGAGGGCACTGAAGCTTTCTTT
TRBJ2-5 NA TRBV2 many CASSEAYKGETQYF TGTGCCAGCAGTGAAGCCTACAAGGGGGAGACCCAGTACTTC
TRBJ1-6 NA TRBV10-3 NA CASRSRGGMNSPLHF TGTGCCAGCAGATCCCGGGGGGGGATGAATTCACCCCTCCACTTT
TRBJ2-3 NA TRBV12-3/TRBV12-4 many CASSLTRGRPDTQYF TGTGCCAGCAGTTTAACCCGGGGCCGGCCAGATACGCAGTATTTT
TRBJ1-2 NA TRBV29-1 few CSVAHGGLYTF TGCAGCGTGGCTCACGGGGGTCTCTACACCTTC
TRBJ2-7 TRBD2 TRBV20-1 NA CSAVGGGWGDSPSYEQYF TGCAGTGCCGTCGGGGGGGGATGGGGGGACTCCCCCAGCTACGAGCAGTACTTC
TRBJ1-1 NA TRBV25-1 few CASSDISTAKNTEAFF TGTGCCAGCAGTGATATATCAACCGCGAAGAACACTGAAGCTTTCTTT
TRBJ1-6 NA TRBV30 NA CAWSDGQSYNSPLHF TGTGCCTGGAGTGATGGACAGTCGTATAATTCACCCCTCCACTTT
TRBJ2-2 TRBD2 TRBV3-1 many CASLTSGGPNTGELFF TGTGCCAGCCTGACTAGCGGGGGCCCGAACACCGGGGAGCTGTTTTTT
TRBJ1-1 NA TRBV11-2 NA CASSLVWTNTEAFF TGTGCCAGCAGCTTAGTATGGACGAACACTGAAGCTTTCTTT
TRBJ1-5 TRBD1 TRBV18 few CASSPPGNRGHQPQHF TGTGCCAGCTCACCACCGGGAAACAGGGGCCATCAGCCCCAGCATTTT
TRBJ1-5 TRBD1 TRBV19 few CASSIELQGDHQPQHF TGTGCCAGTAGTATAGAACTGCAGGGGGACCATCAGCCCCAGCATTTT
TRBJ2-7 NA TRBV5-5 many CASSLAVTRAGSYEQYF TGTGCCAGCAGCTTGGCCGTAACAAGGGCAGGGTCCTACGAGCAGTACTTC
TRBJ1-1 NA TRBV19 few CASSERLFKTEAFF TGTGCCAGTAGTGAACGACTTTTTAAGACTGAAGCTTTCTTT
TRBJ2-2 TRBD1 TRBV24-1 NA CATSDLDRGPVGELFF TGTGCCACCAGTGACTTGGACAGGGGGCCGGTCGGGGAGCTGTTTTTT